This TCR beta chain is from a study of cytomegalovirus exposure and HLA in healthy donors. Whole-study results and caveats: According to reports, the classifier identified cytomegalovirus status with high specificity and sensitivity. TCR beta sequences reportedly predicted the HLA-A and HLA-B alleles of most subjects accurately.

Vbeta (60) and Jbeta (13) primers were used in the PCR. Data came from immunoSEQ multiplex PCR; TCRdb stores just in-frame clones and leaves some out. The data contain over 150,000 clones, roughly 80% of them singletons. CDR3 size: 14 residues. Looked up from germline, CDR1 is LNHDA and CDR2 is SQIVND (reference sequence). The trim removed 7 bases at V and 0 bases at J, leaving 6 bases unmatched. About this clone: Its antigen is not known.

Source material: PBMCs. This receptor was taken from a man aged 30 to 39 in good health and CMV-seropositive. The rearrangement uses TRBV19 and TRBJ2-7; 7 bases are shared with TRBD2. The CDR3 here is CASKPAGPSYEQYF. CDR3 DNA: TGTGCCAGTAAGCCAGCGGGACCCTCCTACGAGCAGTACTTC.